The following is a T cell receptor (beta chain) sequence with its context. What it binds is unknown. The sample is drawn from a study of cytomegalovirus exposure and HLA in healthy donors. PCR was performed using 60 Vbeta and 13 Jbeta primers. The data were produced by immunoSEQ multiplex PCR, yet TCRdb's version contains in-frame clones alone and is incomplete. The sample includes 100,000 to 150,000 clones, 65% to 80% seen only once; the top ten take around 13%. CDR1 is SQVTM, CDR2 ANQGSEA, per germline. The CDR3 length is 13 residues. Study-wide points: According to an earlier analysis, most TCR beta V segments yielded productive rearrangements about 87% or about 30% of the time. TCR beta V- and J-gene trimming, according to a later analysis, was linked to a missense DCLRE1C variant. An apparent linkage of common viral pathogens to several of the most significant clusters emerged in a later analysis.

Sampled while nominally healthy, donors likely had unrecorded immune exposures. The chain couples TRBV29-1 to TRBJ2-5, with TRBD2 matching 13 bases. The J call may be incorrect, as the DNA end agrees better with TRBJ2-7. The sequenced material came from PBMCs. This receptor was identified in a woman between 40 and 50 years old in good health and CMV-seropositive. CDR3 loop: CSAGTSGTSEQYF. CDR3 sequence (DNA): TGCAGCGCCGGGACTAGCGGGACAAGCGAGCAGTACTTC.